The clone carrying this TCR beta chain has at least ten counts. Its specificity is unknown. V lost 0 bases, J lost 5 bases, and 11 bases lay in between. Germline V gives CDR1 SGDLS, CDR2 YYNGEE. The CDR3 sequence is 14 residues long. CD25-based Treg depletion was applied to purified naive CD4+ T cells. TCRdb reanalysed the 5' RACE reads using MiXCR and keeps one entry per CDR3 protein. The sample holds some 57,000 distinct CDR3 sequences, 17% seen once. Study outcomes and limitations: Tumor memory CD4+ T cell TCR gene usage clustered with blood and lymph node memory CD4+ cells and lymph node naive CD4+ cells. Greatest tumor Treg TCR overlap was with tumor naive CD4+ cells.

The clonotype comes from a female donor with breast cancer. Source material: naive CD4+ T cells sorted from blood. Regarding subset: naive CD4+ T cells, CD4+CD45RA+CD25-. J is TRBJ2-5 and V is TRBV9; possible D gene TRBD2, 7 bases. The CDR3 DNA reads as TGTGCCAGCAGCGTAGCAGAGGGGGGGGAGACCCAGTACTTC. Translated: CASSVAEGGETQYF.